This T cell receptor (beta chain) was observed in a study of cytomegalovirus exposure and HLA in healthy donors. Germline values: CDR1 LGHNA, CDR2 YNFKEQ. V gave up 0 bases and J gave up 4 bases, with 12 bases separating them. The CDR3 spans 15 residues. Assay used: immunoSEQ multiplex PCR; TCRdb lists only in-frame clones, some missing. The table has some 59,000 clones, more than 70% seen once. The sequence was collected from a woman aged 18-29 years in good health and CMV-seropositive. The V call is TRBV4-2, the J call TRBJ1-2, with D tentatively TRBD1 (5 bases). The sequenced material came from PBMCs. The CDR3 protein is CASSQDVGGTYGYTF. In nucleotides, the CDR3 is TGTGCCAGCAGCCAAGATGTCGGAGGGACCTATGGCTACACCTTC.